This entry lists 17 T cell receptor beta chains sequenced from one sample in a study of PD-L1 blockade in urothelial cancer. Profiling relied on immunoSEQ multiplex PCR, and the TCRdb table lists in-frame clones only, not all of them. Counted here are roughly 67,000 clones, more than 75% occurring once; the ten biggest clones make up more than 12%. The time point: pretreatment peripheral blood. This material consisted of PBMCs, taken around atezolizumab (anti-PD-L1) treatment. These TCRs come from a man aged 55-75 years with urothelial cancer.

The chain joins TRBV4-1 to TRBJ1-2; D is undetermined. Germline V CDR1 and CDR2: MGHRA, YSYEKL. Deletions cut 0 bases from V and 1 base from J, with 6 bases between. The CDR3 consists of 14 residues. CDR3 bases: TGCGCCAGCAGCCAAGACCGGGGTAACTATGGCTACACCTTC. Its translation is CASSQDRGNYGYTF.

This clone appeared a single time. The CDR3 region is CASSPDQGTATNEKLFF. The CDR3, as DNA: TGTGCCAGCAGCCCCGACCAGGGTACCGCAACTAATGAAAAACTGTTTTTT. The rearrangement uses TRBV5-6 and TRBJ1-4; a possible D gene is TRBD1 (5 bases). Germline V lookup: CDR1 SGHDT, CDR2 YYEEEE. V was cut by 4 bases and J by 0 bases, with 16 bases left in between. This CDR3 is built from 17 residues. The full variable domain, rest sourced from reference TRBV5-6 and TRBJ1-4, is DAGVTQSPTHLIKTRGQQVTLRCSPKSGHDTVSWYQQALGQGPQFIFQYYEEEERQRGNFPDRFSGHQFPNYSSELNVNALLLGDSALYLCASSPDQGTATNEKLFFGSGTQLSVL.

V is TRBV10-2 and J is TRBJ2-5, with 10 bases fitting TRBD2. Looked up from germline, CDR1 is WSHSY and CDR2 is SAAADI. J was trimmed by 4 bases and V by 3 bases; bases with no gene match: 8. This CDR3 region has 16 residues. DNA of the CDR3: TGCGCCAGCAGTGACCCCGAGCGGGGGGGCAGAGAGACCCAGTACTTC. It encodes CASSDPERGGRETQYF.

The rearrangement uses TRBV5-6 and TRBJ2-5, with TRBD2 matching 10 bases. The CDR3 is 16 residues long. The V gene end was trimmed by 2 bases and the J gene end by 1 base; junction bases not matched to a gene: 5. The germline V gene has CDR1 SGHDT and CDR2 YYEEEE. The DNA of the CDR3 is TGTGCCAGCAGCTTATATAGCGGGGGGTCCCAAGAGACCCAGTACTTC. Protein sequence: CASSLYSGGSQETQYF. Full variable domain (rest looked up from reference TRBV5-6 and TRBJ2-5): DAGVTQSPTHLIKTRGQQVTLRCSPKSGHDTVSWYQQALGQGPQFIFQYYEEEERQRGNFPDRFSGHQFPNYSSELNVNALLLGDSALYLCASSLYSGGSQETQYFGPGTRLLVL.

Concerning this clone: The junction departs from the called germline gene at one end, perhaps through a read error. The chain has TRBV29-1 and TRBJ1-2, with 10 bases identical to TRBD1. From germline, CDR1 is SQVTM and CDR2 ANQGSEA. This CDR3 has 13 residues. For the CDR3, the DNA is TGCAGCGTTGGAAGATCGACAGGGGGCAGGGAGAACTTC. Translation gives CSVGRSTGGRENF.

The V and J genes are TRBV18 and TRBJ1-4; 9 bases fit TRBD1. The CDR3 sequence is 16 residues long. V lost 7 bases to trimming and J lost 0 bases; unmatched junction nucleotides: 6. Germline values: CDR1 KGHSH, CDR2 LQKENI. CDR3 bases: TGTGCCAGCTTACGGACAGGGGCAGCAACTAATGAAAAACTGTTTTTT. Protein product: CASLRTGAATNEKLFF.

This chain connects TRBV2 to TRBJ1-5, with D hard to call. The germline V gene has CDR1 SNHLY and CDR2 FYNNEI. The V end was cut by 2 bases, the J end by 4 bases, with 12 bases between. This CDR3 contains 15 residues. DNA for the CDR3: TGTGCCAGCAGTGAACATTTAGCAGTGAATCAGCCCCAGCATTTT. This codes for CASSEHLAVNQPQHF.

This chain uses TRBV6-9 with TRBJ1-3; possible D gene TRBD1, 5 bases. The CDR3 runs 15 residues. CDR1 is MNHGY and CDR2 is SVAAGI in the germline V gene. V was trimmed by 7 bases and J by 0 bases, leaving 13 bases between them. CDR3 sequence: CASNKDTNSGNTIYF. CDR3 bases: TGTGCCAGCAATAAGGACACAAACTCTGGAAACACCATATATTTT.

The chain employs TRBV7-3 and TRBJ2-1, with D tentatively TRBD2 (6 bases). The CDR3 runs to 17 residues. V lost 5 bases to trimming and J lost 4 bases, with 21 bases between them. CDR1 is SGHTA and CDR2 is FQGTGA in the germline V gene. CDR3 nucleotides: TGTGCCAGCAGCCAGCCCGAGGAGGGAGGACCTTACAATGAGCAGTTCTTC. Its translation is CASSQPEEGGPYNEQFF.

This chain connects TRBV7-3 to TRBJ2-3; D is possibly TRBD2 (5 bases). V was shortened by 4 bases and J by 4 bases, with 12 bases between the two germline ends. This CDR3 has 14 residues. Per germline, CDR1 SGHTA and CDR2 FQGTGA. The CDR3 bases are TGTGCCAGCAGCTGGGGAGCGACGGCAGATACGCAGTATTTT. Translation gives CASSWGATADTQYF. Supplemented by reference TRBV7-3 and TRBJ2-3, the full variable domain reads GAGVSQTPSNKVTEKGKYVELRCDPISGHTALYWYRQSLGQGPEFLIYFQGTGAADDSGLPNDRFFAVRPEGSVSTLKIQRTERGDSAVYLCASSWGATADTQYFGPGTRLTVL.

There are a few counts of this clone. This chain joins TRBV6-1 and TRBJ2-1, with 7 bases lining up with TRBD1. The CDR3 spans 14 residues. V lost 7 bases to trimming and J lost 4 bases; unmatched junction nucleotides: 7. From germline, CDR1 is MNHNS and CDR2 SASEGT. DNA of the CDR3: TGTGCCAGCAAAGGGCAGGGGGTATACAATGAGCAGTTCTTC. Its translation is CASKGQGVYNEQFF.

The genes are TRBV7-9 and TRBJ2-5, with 9 bases lining up with TRBD1. Germline values: CDR1 SEHNR, CDR2 FQNEAQ (reference sequence). This CDR3 spans 16 amino acids. The V segment lost 0 bases and the J segment 4 bases; nucleotides outside the gene matches: 6. CDR3 bases: TGTGCCAGCAGCTTAGCTGGACAGGGGCGCCGAGAGACCCAGTACTTC. Its protein is CASSLAGQGRRETQYF.

This chain connects TRBV6-6 to TRBJ1-1; 8 nucleotides line up with TRBD1. V lost 11 bases, J lost 3 bases, and 11 bases stayed unmatched. Germline CDR1 and CDR2: MNHNY and SVGAGI (reference sequence). The CDR3 extends over 14 amino acids. CDR3: CAADRQGAHTEAFF. The CDR3 region has the DNA TGTGCCGCCGACCGCCAGGGGGCTCACACTGAAGCTTTCTTT.

The chain has TRBV6-1 and TRBJ2-7; 8 nucleotides agree with TRBD1. CDR3 length: 15 amino acids. CDR1 and CDR2 from the germline V gene are MNHNS and SASEGT. V was pared by 6 bases and J by 2 bases, with 9 bases of the junction left unmatched. Here the CDR3 reads CASSAGQGNAYEQYF. The CDR3 bases are TGTGCCAGCAGCGCCGGACAGGGTAACGCCTACGAGCAGTACTTC.

The sample holds a few counts of this clone. The rearrangement links TRBV30 to TRBJ1-2, with D uncertain. There are 13 residues in the CDR3. Trimming removed 0 bases from V and 0 bases from J, with 5 bases in between. Germline V gene lookup returns CDR1 GTSNPN and CDR2 SVGIG (reference sequence). CDR3 loop: CAWSVSANYGYTF. The CDR3 coding sequence is TGTGCCTGGAGTGTATCTGCTAACTATGGCTACACCTTC.

The chain joins TRBV5-1 to TRBJ2-7, with 7 bases fitting TRBD2. Germline assignment: CDR1 SGHRS and CDR2 YFSETQ. V was pared by 4 bases and J by 6 bases, with 7 bases of the junction left unmatched. The CDR3 totals 13 residues. This CDR3 is CASSRTSGLEQYF. CDR3 nucleotide sequence: TGCGCCAGCAGCCGGACTAGTGGGCTCGAGCAGTACTTC.

This chain links TRBV4-2 with TRBJ1-2; 7 bases are a match to TRBD1. After removal of 4 bases from V and 1 base from J, the junction contained 6 bases not matched to a gene. The germline CDR1 and CDR2 sequences are LGHNA and YNFKEQ. The CDR3 contains 15 residues. For the CDR3, the DNA is TGTGCCAGCAGCCCAGAGGGGGCATATAACTATGGCTACACCTTC. Translated: CASSPEGAYNYGYTF.